The source of this T cell receptor (beta chain) is a study of regulatory T cells in long-lasting Graves disease. Regarding the study as a whole: Having only a small sample size may have limited accuracy. Graves' patients with persistent disease showed TCR diversity lower than patients newly diagnosed. When disease was persistent, TRBV28, TRBJ1-2 and TRBJ2-5 were the favored segments.

This clonotype was recorded at least ten times. Its antigen is not known. CDR1 and CDR2 from the germline V gene are MDHEN and SYDVKM. The CDR3 is 13 amino acids. The V segment lost 5 bases and the J segment 4 bases; nucleotides outside the gene matches: 4. Documented time point: persistent/refractory GD, antithyroid drugs over 5 years with positive TRAb. After RNA was extracted from PBMCs, the TCR library was made from it. Arm-PCR of CDR3 regions with iRepertoire HTBI primers generated TCR beta libraries. MiXCR, run by TCRdb on the multiplex PCR reads, gives a single entry per CDR3 protein. Of some 300,000 distinct CDR3 sequences listed, around a fifth are singletons.

Sequenced here: peripheral blood mononuclear cells (PBMCs), sampled when the disease was refractory, from a patient treated with antithyroid drugs. The clonotype was recovered from a female donor with Graves disease. This chain joins TRBV28 and TRBJ2-5, with 7 bases matching TRBD1. The CDR3 region has the DNA TGTGCCAGCAGTGAGGGGGCAGGAGAGACCCAGTACTTC. Protein product: CASSEGAGETQYF.